The 2 T cell receptor beta chains reported below all come from one sample, sequenced in a study of regulatory T cells in long-lasting Graves disease. Specified time point: newly diagnosed GD, antithyroid drugs for less than 3 months. Extracted RNA from PBMCs served as the source of the TCR library. According to the study, TCR beta libraries were built with iRepertoire HTBI primers and CDR3-region Arm-PCR. TCRdb re-analysed the multiplex PCR reads in MiXCR, keeping a single row per CDR3 protein. The data show around 330,000 distinct CDR3 sequences, roughly 18% seen once. Specimen: peripheral blood mononuclear cells (PBMCs), collected at new diagnosis, from a patient treated with antithyroid drugs. Receptor source: a female donor with Graves disease.

This clonotype has ten or more counts. V gene TRBV19 combines with J gene TRBJ2-5; D call uncertain. This CDR3 has 15 amino acids. Germline V gene sequence: CDR1 LNHDA, CDR2 SQIVND (reference sequence). V lost 1 base, J lost 5 bases, and 14 bases lay in between. CDR3 region: CASSIGRPIRETQYF. For the CDR3, the DNA is TGTGCCAGTAGTATAGGCAGGCCGATTCGGGAGACCCAGTACTTC.

This clonotype was counted between two and nine times. The gene calls are TRBV14 and TRBJ1-1, with D possibly TRBD1 on 5 matching bases. The CDR3 length is 16 residues. Germline V gene lookup returns CDR1 SGHDN and CDR2 FVKESK. V gave up 5 bases and J gave up 0 bases, with 16 bases separating them. The CDR3 DNA reads TGTGCCAGCAGCTCTCGGGGGACCCTTTTGAACACTGAAGCTTTCTTT. This encodes CASSSRGTLLNTEAFF.